This passage covers 5 T cell receptor beta chains from one sample sequenced in a study of tumor-infiltrating lymphocytes in primary liver carcinoma. Germline DNA was also extracted, while the blood RNA originated from unsorted whole blood. From about 0.45 ug total RNA, TCR beta cDNA was generated with a primer in the constant region. Generation of the TCR beta libraries relied on three nested multiplex PCR rounds using slightly modified ARM-PCR. Rounds one and two of PCR, each of roughly 10 cycles, were primed with TRBV1-TRBV30 forward primers and a C-beta reverse primer. TCRdb analysed the multiplex PCR reads with MiXCR anew, one entry per CDR3 protein. Found here are 180,000 or so distinct CDR3 sequences, about 60% of them singletons; the top ten hold under 75%. Specimen: peripheral blood. The receptors here all came from a man between 40 and 49 years old with primary liver carcinoma and hepatitis B virus infection.

As for this clonotype: This could be a read error, since a much larger clone is one nucleotide away. This chain uses TRBV11-2 with TRBJ1-4; the match to TRBD1 covers 8 bases. CDR1 is SGHAT and CDR2 is FQNNGV in the germline V gene. There are 15 residues in the CDR3. The CDR3 bases are TGTGCCAACAGCTCCCAGGGGGCGGCGTATGAAAAACTGTTTTTT. This sequence encodes CANSSQGAAYEKLFF. Variable domain in full (rest from reference TRBV11-2 and TRBJ1-4): EAGVAQSPRYKIIEKRQSVAFWCNPISGHATLYWYQQILGQGPKLLIQFQNNGVVDDSQLPKDRFSAERLKGVDSTLKIQPAKLEDSAVYLCANSSQGAAYEKLFFGSGTQLSVL.

This clonotype was picked up a small number of times. The chain has TRBV6-6 and TRBJ1-2, with TRBD1 matching over 11 bases. V gave up 5 bases and J gave up 8 bases; unmatched junction bases: 7. The CDR3 contains 14 residues. CDR1 and CDR2 (germline): MNHNY, SVGAGI (reference sequence). The CDR3 is CASSKGQGAEGYTF. In nucleotides, the CDR3 is TGTGCCAGCAGTAAAGGACAGGGGGCCGAAGGCTACACCTTC.

About this clonotype itself: The junction does not match germline at one end; this may be a read error. V is TRBV9 and J is TRBJ2-4; TRBD1 aligns across 10 bases. Germline V gene lookup returns CDR1 SGDLS and CDR2 YYNGEE. The CDR3 extends over 15 amino acids. The DNA of the CDR3 is TGTGCCAGCAGCCCTGCCGGGACAGGGGTAAACATTCAGCACTTC. Translating it yields CASSPAGTGVNIQHF.

The chain has TRBV24-1 and TRBJ2-1; TRBD2 matches 11 bases. Unmatched junction bases numbered 7, after V lost 4 bases and J lost 6 bases. From germline, CDR1 is KGHDR and CDR2 SFDVKD. This CDR3 region has 16 residues. CDR3 coding DNA: TGTGCCACCAGTGACCCTAGCGGGAGGTCCCTCAATGAGCAGTTCTTC. It is translated as CATSDPSGRSLNEQFF.

In the case of this clonotype: A read error may be the cause here, since a much bigger clone is one base away. The gene calls are TRBV11-2 and TRBJ2-5, with D possibly TRBD2 on 5 matching bases. CDR3 length equals 16 residues. V lost 1 base and J lost 8, with 20 bases in between. CDR1 and CDR2 (germline): SGHAT, FQNNGV. For the CDR3, the DNA is TGTGCCAGCAGCTTAGTTGGGCCCCTAAAGGGAGATACCCAGTACTTC. Translated: CASSLVGPLKGDTQYF.